Below, 30 T cell receptor beta chains from the same sample are listed, as sequenced in a study of blood T cell repertoires in COVID-19. Libraries were prepared by immunoSEQ multiplex PCR; TCRdb keeps only in-frame clonotypes and omits some of them. The data show 150,000 to 200,000 clones, roughly 87% seen once. Input material: peripheral blood. Receptors originate from a man aged 60 to 75 with active or convalescent COVID-19.

This chain connects TRBV9 to TRBJ2-1; 8 bases match TRBD2. There are 14 residues in the CDR3. The ends lost 4 bases at V and 9 bases at J; junction bases unmatched: 9. Per germline, CDR1 SGDLS and CDR2 YYNGEE. The CDR3 DNA follows: TGTGCCAGCAGCCCCAGCGGACTAGCTCCTGAGCAGTTCTTC. It yields the protein CASSPSGLAPEQFF.

The CDR3 DNA is TGTGCCAGTAGGCTCGAGAGCTCCTATAATTCACCCCTCCACTTT. It is translated as CASRLESSYNSPLHF. The chain has TRBV19 and TRBJ1-6; D is unclear. Germline V gene lookup returns CDR1 LNHDA and CDR2 SQIVND (reference sequence). This CDR3 contains 15 residues. Trimming cost V 6 bases and J 0 bases, with 9 bases left between them.

The chain couples TRBV5-1 to TRBJ2-3; the D gene is possibly TRBD2 (7 bases). CDR1 and CDR2 (germline): SGHRS, YFSETQ. V gave up 2 bases and J gave up 6 bases, with 16 bases separating them. The CDR3 has 15 residues. CDR3 loop: CASSFSGEGLDTQYF. DNA for the CDR3: TGCGCCAGCAGCTTTTCAGGGGAGGGATTGGATACGCAGTATTTT.

This rearrangement joins TRBV2 to TRBJ1-3; TRBD1 is a possible D gene (6 bases). V gave up 0 bases and J gave up 4 bases, with 10 bases separating them. CDR3 size: 15 residues. The germline V gene has CDR1 SNHLY and CDR2 FYNNEI. CDR3 loop: CASSEATGLGNTIYF. In DNA form, the CDR3 reads TGTGCCAGCAGTGAAGCAACAGGGTTGGGAAACACCATATATTTT.

This rearrangement joins TRBV28 to TRBJ2-3; 7 bases are shared with TRBD2. The V segment lost 7 bases and the J segment 2 bases; nucleotides outside the gene matches: 12. The CDR3 extends over 16 amino acids. Per germline, CDR1 MDHEN and CDR2 SYDVKM. The CDR3 region has the DNA TGTGCCAGCATCTGGGGGGGAAGGGGCCTCACAGATACGCAGTATTTT. Protein sequence: CASIWGGRGLTDTQYF.

The J gene is TRBJ1-2, the V gene TRBV13; 7 nucleotides line up with TRBD1. CDR3 length equals 14 residues. The germline CDR1 and CDR2 sequences are PRHDT and FYEKMQ (reference sequence). Trimming removed 7 bases from V and 7 bases from J; junction bases left unmatched: 12. CDR3 DNA sequence: TGTGCCAGCAAAGAGGGGGCGCTTGTCCCTGGCTACACCTTC. Residues: CASKEGALVPGYTF. The variable domain in full, completed from reference TRBV13 and TRBJ1-2, reads AAGVIQSPRHLIKEKRETATLKCYPIPRHDTVYWYQQGPGQDPQFLISFYEKMQSDKGSIPDRFSAQQFSDYHSELNMSSLELGDSALYFCASKEGALVPGYTFGSGTRLTVV.

This rearrangement joins TRBV12-3 or TRBV12-4 to TRBJ1-2; D perhaps matches TRBD1 (5 bases). CDR3 length: 13 residues. V was pared by 7 bases and J by 4 bases, with 13 bases between. This CDR3 reads CASTLGRVYGYTF. CDR3 nucleotide sequence: TGTGCCAGCACCTTGGGCAGGGTCTATGGCTACACCTTC.

The chain links TRBV4-2 to TRBJ2-3, with 8 bases identical to TRBD2. Germline V gene sequence: CDR1 LGHNA, CDR2 YNFKEQ. The CDR3 has 16 amino acids. With V trimmed by 0 bases and J by 4 bases, 6 bases remained unmatched. The CDR3 coding sequence is TGTGCCAGCAGCCAAGATACGGGGGGGGTGGCAGATACGCAGTATTTT. Residues: CASSQDTGGVADTQYF.

This clone was recorded only once. Here the CDR3 DNA reads TGCGCCAGCAGCTTGGGGCACGGAGGGCCTGGAAACACCATATATTTT. Translated, it gives CASSLGHGGPGNTIYF. V usage is TRBV5-1 and J usage is TRBJ1-3; D is ambiguous. Trimming cost V 0 bases and J 2 bases, with 12 bases left between them. This CDR3 is built from 16 residues. The V gene's germline CDR1 is SGHRS and CDR2 YFSETQ.

V is TRBV5-1 and J is TRBJ2-1, with 7 bases matching TRBD1. With V trimmed by 2 bases and J by 5 bases, 7 bases remained unmatched. The CDR3 sequence is 15 residues long. Germline CDR1 reads SGHRS; CDR2 reads YFSETQ. CDR3 region: CASSLQGILDNEQFF. DNA of the CDR3: TGCGCCAGCAGCTTACAGGGGATCTTGGACAATGAGCAGTTCTTC. Drawing the rest from reference TRBV5-1 and TRBJ2-1, the complete variable domain is KAGVTQTPRYLIKTRGQQVTLSCSPISGHRSVSWYQQTPGQGLQFLFEYFSETQRNKGNFPGRFSGRQFSNSRSEMNVSTLELGDSALYLCASSLQGILDNEQFFGPGTRLTVL.

This chain joins TRBV7-8 and TRBJ2-6; D unresolved. Deletions cut 8 bases from V and 0 bases from J, with 5 bases between. Germline V gene lookup returns CDR1 SGHVS and CDR2 FQNEAQ. There are 13 residues in the CDR3. The CDR3 region is CASSFSGANVLTF. CDR3 sequence (DNA): TGTGCCAGCTCCTTCTCTGGGGCCAACGTCCTGACTTTC. Looking up the rest from reference TRBV7-8 and TRBJ2-6 gives the full variable domain: GAGVSQSPRYKVAKRGQDVALRCDPISGHVSLFWYQQALGQGPEFLTYFQNEAQLDKSGLPSDRFFAERPEGSVSTLKIQRTQQEDSAVYLCASSFSGANVLTFGAGSRLTVL.

This clone has just a few counts. The chain employs TRBV29-1 and TRBJ1-1, with D perhaps TRBD1 (5 bases). CDR3 size: 13 residues. Germline loops: CDR1 SQVTM, CDR2 ANQGSEA. Between the trimmed V and J ends, which lost 1 base and 5 bases, there was a span of 11 bases. CDR3 amino acids: CSVEAQTVTEAFF. The CDR3 DNA is TGCAGCGTTGAAGCGCAGACAGTGACTGAAGCTTTCTTT.

The J gene is TRBJ2-1, the V gene TRBV5-6; 8 bases map to TRBD2. The CDR3 length is 14 residues. V lost 4 bases and J lost 8; bases outside the gene matches: 8. Per germline, CDR1 SGHDT and CDR2 YYEEEE. CDR3 nucleotides: TGTGCCAGCAGCCCGGACGGGGGGGCGGATGAGCAGTTCTTC. It codes for CASSPDGGADEQFF.

This sequence joins TRBV20-1 and TRBJ2-3, with D possibly TRBD2 on 5 matching bases. The CDR3 totals 11 residues. The V gene's germline CDR1 is DFQATT and CDR2 SNEGSKA (reference sequence). The CDR3 loop reads CSPGIQDTQYF. The DNA of the CDR3 is TGCAGCCCGGGAATTCAGGATACGCAGTATTTT.

The V gene is TRBV23-1, the J gene TRBJ2-5, with 8 bases lining up with TRBD1. TRBV23-1 counts as an open reading frame of uncertain function. The CDR3 extends over 16 amino acids. The V gene end was trimmed by 3 bases and the J gene end by 5 bases; junction bases not matched to a gene: 11. The CDR3 region is CASSHRQGRSEETQYF. CDR3 coding DNA: TGCGCCAGCAGTCATCGACAGGGGAGGTCGGAGGAGACCCAGTACTTC.

The chain uses TRBV4-1 and TRBJ2-5, with TRBD1 matching 7 bases. Germline CDR1 and CDR2: MGHRA and YSYEKL. This CDR3 contains 15 residues. V gave up 0 bases and J gave up 4 bases; unmatched junction bases: 5. The CDR3 bases are TGCGCCAGCAGCCAAGAACAGGGGCGCCCAGAGACCCAGTACTTC. Encoded protein: CASSQEQGRPETQYF.

The V call is TRBV7-6, the J call TRBJ2-1; 10 nucleotides align to TRBD2. Germline V gives CDR1 SGHVS, CDR2 FNYEAQ. There are 17 residues in the CDR3. V gave up 0 bases and J gave up 6 bases; unmatched junction bases: 8. In DNA form, the CDR3 reads TGTGCCAGCAGCTTAGCCCCTACGGGACTAGCGTCCAATGAGCAGTTCTTC. Its translation: CASSLAPTGLASNEQFF.

The CDR3 spells CASSRPGSTDTQYF. The CDR3 DNA follows: TGTGCCAGCAGCCGTCCCGGTAGCACAGATACGCAGTATTTT. The J gene is TRBJ2-3, the V gene TRBV7-6; D is unresolved. The V gene's germline CDR1 is SGHVS and CDR2 FNYEAQ. The CDR3 loop spans 14 amino acids. Trimming took 5 bases from V and 0 from J, leaving 9 bases between them.

V gene TRBV11-3 combines with J gene TRBJ2-5; 15 nucleotides match TRBD2. The germline V gene has CDR1 SGHNT and CDR2 YENEEA. CDR3 length: 16 residues. Unmatched junction bases numbered 5, after V lost 5 bases and J lost 4 bases. The CDR3 DNA is TGTGCCAGCAGCCAGGGACTAGCGGGGGGAAGAGAGACCCAGTACTTC. As protein: CASSQGLAGGRETQYF.

The chain uses TRBV5-4 and TRBJ1-2; 7 nucleotides align to TRBD1. This CDR3 region has 12 residues. Germline assignment: CDR1 SGHNT and CDR2 YYREEE (reference sequence). The V and J ends lost 1 base and 8 bases, in that order; junction bases with no gene match: 2. The CDR3 spells CASSLTGAGYTF. CDR3 DNA sequence: TGTGCCAGCAGCTTGACAGGGGCCGGCTACACCTTC.

V usage is TRBV19 and J usage is TRBJ1-1, with D possibly TRBD1 on 6 matching bases. Germline loops: CDR1 LNHDA, CDR2 SQIVND (reference sequence). Trimming pared 7 bases from V and 1 base from J, leaving 16 bases between. The CDR3 has 15 amino acids. The CDR3 region has the DNA TGTGCCAGTACCATACGCCAGGGGAGGAACACTGAAGCTTTCTTT. Translation gives CASTIRQGRNTEAFF. Full variable domain (remainder filled in from reference TRBV19 and TRBJ1-1): DGGITQSPKYLFRKEGQNVTLSCEQNLNHDAMYWYRQDPGQGLRLIYYSQIVNDFQKGDIAEGYSVSREKKESFPLTVTSAQKNPTAFYLCASTIRQGRNTEAFFGQGTRLTVV.

The chain links TRBV5-1 to TRBJ1-1, with 9 bases identical to TRBD1. The CDR3 spans 14 residues. The V gene end was trimmed by 3 bases and the J gene end by 3 bases; junction bases not matched to a gene: 3. CDR1 and CDR2 (germline): SGHRS, YFSETQ. The CDR3 DNA follows: TGCGCCAGCAGCTGGGACAGGGCCGACACTGAAGCTTTCTTT. It specifies CASSWDRADTEAFF.

The chain is built from TRBV7-9 and TRBJ1-1; D not resolved. From germline, CDR1 is SEHNR and CDR2 FQNEAQ (reference sequence). The CDR3 loop spans 12 amino acids. V gave up 7 bases and J gave up 2 bases, with 8 bases separating them. CDR3 DNA sequence: TGTGCCAGCACCCCAGTAAACACTGAAGCTTTCTTT. Its translation is CASTPVNTEAFF.

The V and J genes are TRBV19 and TRBJ1-5, with 7 bases lining up with TRBD1. This CDR3 comprises 14 residues. V trimming: 1 base; J trimming: 6 bases; junction bases outside the gene matches: 3. Germline V CDR1 and CDR2: LNHDA, SQIVND (reference sequence). In nucleotides, the CDR3 is TGTGCCAGTAGTATAGCAGGGGGTATTCAGCCCCAGCATTTT. Its protein product is CASSIAGGIQPQHF.

The chain joins TRBV30 to TRBJ1-6; TRBD1 aligns across 7 bases. J lost 8 bases, V lost 8 bases, and 12 bases had no gene match. The germline gives CDR1 GTSNPN, CDR2 SVGIG (reference sequence). There are 14 residues in the CDR3. The CDR3 nucleotides read TGTGCCGGCCGCCTTAGGACAGGTGATTCACCCCTCCACTTT. Encoded protein: CAGRLRTGDSPLHF.

The rearrangement uses TRBV19 and TRBJ1-5; 7 nucleotides align to TRBD1. Germline CDR1 LNHDA, CDR2 SQIVND (reference sequence). V was pared by 6 bases and J by 0 bases, with 14 bases of the junction left unmatched. The CDR3 loop spans 18 amino acids. The CDR3 reads CASSAAWRDSLSNQPQHF. The CDR3 DNA is TGTGCCAGTAGCGCAGCGTGGCGGGACAGCCTTAGCAATCAGCCCCAGCATTTT.

The chain joins TRBV7-2 to TRBJ2-1; D unclear. The germline gives CDR1 SGHTA, CDR2 FQGNSA. Deletions cut 3 bases from V and 3 bases from J, with 12 bases between. The CDR3 totals 15 residues. Here the CDR3 DNA reads TGTGCCAGCAGCTTTGACTTCCCGCTCTACAATGAGCAGTTCTTC. Encoded protein: CASSFDFPLYNEQFF.

V gene TRBV6-2 or TRBV6-3 combines with J gene TRBJ2-3; TRBD2 matches 11 bases. Trimming cost V 6 bases and J 2 bases; bases outside gene matches: 16. This CDR3 is built from 19 residues. Germline V gives CDR1 MNHEY, CDR2 SVGEGT. CDR3 bases: TGTGCCAGCAGCGCCGGCCCCCGACTAGCGGGGCTCCTCACAGATACGCAGTATTTT. Protein sequence: CASSAGPRLAGLLTDTQYF.

The chain employs TRBV9 and TRBJ2-3; the D gene is possibly TRBD2 (6 bases). Trimming took off 0 bases at V and 3 bases at J, with 11 bases between the two ends. The CDR3 runs 15 residues. Germline CDR1 is SGDLS and CDR2 is YYNGEE. CDR3 DNA: TGTGCCAGCAGCGTAGACGGGGGAAGGACAGATACGCAGTATTTT. Translation gives CASSVDGGRTDTQYF. Variable domain in full (rest from reference TRBV9 and TRBJ2-3): DSGVTQTPKHLITATGQRVTLRCSPRSGDLSVYWYQQSLDQGLQFLIQYYNGEERAKGNILERFSAQQFPDLHSELNLSSLELGDSALYFCASSVDGGRTDTQYFGPGTRLTVL.

The chain links TRBV5-6 to TRBJ1-6; 8 bases agree with TRBD1. V lost 4 bases to trimming and J lost 0 bases; unmatched junction nucleotides: 6. This CDR3 is 17 amino acids long. Per the germline V gene, CDR1 is SGHDT and CDR2 is YYEEEE. The CDR3 DNA follows: TGTGCCAGCAGCAAGACAGGGGACAGCTCCTATAATTCACCCCTCCACTTT. Residues: CASSKTGDSSYNSPLHF.